Below are 7 T cell receptor beta chains sequenced from a single sample in a study of shared clonotypes between healthy human individuals. Repertoires were generated with immunoSEQ multiplex PCR, while TCRdb's copy carries only in-frame clones and drops some. The table has some 2 million clones, 85% to 95% seen once. The specimen sequenced was naive CD4+ T cells sorted from blood. Subset given: CD45RA+ positively selected. The receptor set was obtained from a man between 18 and 35 years old in good health.

The sample holds one count of this clone. The chain uses TRBV7-9 and TRBJ2-3; 9 bases fit TRBD1. Germline assignment: CDR1 SEHNR and CDR2 FQNEAQ (reference sequence). The CDR3 is 16 amino acids. V shed 5 bases, J shed 2 bases, and the junction held 8 bases outside the gene matches. In DNA form, the CDR3 reads TGTGCCAGCAGCCAGGAGGGACAGGGATACACAGATACGCAGTATTTT. Residues: CASSQEGQGYTDTQYF.

The chain joins TRBV9 to TRBJ2-1; no reliable D call. Germline CDR1 and CDR2: SGDLS and YYNGEE. CDR3 length: 16 amino acids. Deletions cut 3 bases from V and 1 base from J, with 14 bases between. The CDR3 protein is CASSGPPYISYNEQFF. The DNA for the CDR3 is TGTGCCAGCAGCGGCCCTCCATACATTTCCTACAATGAGCAGTTCTTC.

The chain couples TRBV13 to TRBJ2-7; D possibly uses TRBD1 or TRBD2 (6 bases each). The germline V gene encodes CDR1 PRHDT and CDR2 FYEKMQ (reference sequence). This CDR3 has 18 amino acids. The V and J ends lost 5 bases and 3 bases respectively, with 26 bases between them. CDR3 nucleotide sequence: TGTGCCAGCAGCCCGACCACTAGGGTACAGGGAGGAGGCTACGAGCAGTACTTC. Translation: CASSPTTRVQGGGYEQYF.

The rearrangement uses TRBV11-2 and TRBJ2-2; D is possibly TRBD2 (6 bases). The V gene lost 1 base and the J gene lost 5 bases, with 14 bases spanning the gap. The CDR3 has 16 amino acids. The germline gives CDR1 SGHAT, CDR2 FQNNGV. CDR3 in amino acids: CASSLVIQGGTGELFF. The DNA for the CDR3 is TGTGCCAGCAGCTTAGTTATCCAGGGAGGAACCGGGGAGCTGTTTTTT.

This clone was counted once. This rearrangement joins TRBV6-5 to TRBJ2-7; a possible D gene is TRBD1 (6 bases). The V and J ends lost 4 bases and 3 bases respectively, with 19 bases between them. The CDR3 consists of 16 residues. CDR1 and CDR2 from the germline V gene are MNHEY and SVGAGI. CDR3: CASSLNREIANYEQYF. The CDR3 nucleotides are TGTGCCAGCAGTTTAAACAGGGAAATAGCGAACTACGAGCAGTACTTC.

The chain uses TRBV27 and TRBJ2-7; D is uncertain. Germline V gene lookup returns CDR1 MNHEY and CDR2 SMNVEV (reference sequence). The V end lost 2 bases, the J end lost 2 bases, and 13 bases lay between the germline ends. CDR3 length: 15 residues. The DNA for the CDR3 is TGTGCCAGCAGTTTAGACGAAAACACGGCCTACGAGCAGTACTTC. Translated: CASSLDENTAYEQYF.

In the case of this clone: Other DNA sequences in this specimen translate into the identical CDR3. The chain links TRBV28 to TRBJ1-2; 9 positions agree with TRBD1. The CDR3 totals 15 residues. Losses at the gene ends were 6 bases for V and 2 bases for J; bases not matched to a gene: 7. Germline CDR1 reads MDHEN; CDR2 reads SYDVKM. Written as DNA, the CDR3 is TGTGCCAGCAGACATCCGGGACAGGGAAACTATGGCTACACCTTC. This gives the protein CASRHPGQGNYGYTF.